The clone carrying this TCR beta chain was counted many times. Its antigen is currently unknown. The TCRbeta library incorporated unique molecular identifiers. TCRdb re-called the PCR reads with MiXCR, one entry per CDR3 protein. The table lists about 580,000 distinct CDR3 sequences, under 25% of them singletons, with 13% to 15% in the top ten. This sample is drawn from a study of T-cell reconstitution after alpha-beta-depleted transplantation in children. Notes on the study in general: Some patients' high day-60 TCRbeta diversity was traced to surviving recipient T cells and thymic progenitors. One year after transplant, T-cell counts and diversity came mostly from newly produced T cells. Reports say that about two months after transplant, the alpha-beta T cells came out of several hundred graft clones that had expanded.

Germline CDR1 and CDR2: MRHNA and SNTAGT. The CDR3 is 19 amino acids. V shed 1 base and J 0 bases; nucleotides not matched to a gene: 10. This receptor was taken from a boy younger than two who had a stem cell transplant for acute myeloid leukemia, so the T cells may come from the graft donor. Sequencing used PBMCs, mostly from graft donor cells, obtained 360 days after TCRalphabeta/CD19-depleted stem cell transplant. The V call is TRBV6-4, the J call TRBJ2-4; 9 bases fit TRBD1. The CDR3 here is CASSDLGQGRSLAKNIQYF. For the CDR3, the DNA is TGTGCCAGCAGTGACTTGGGACAGGGACGTTCTCTAGCCAAAAACATTCAGTACTTC.